This paragraph covers one T cell receptor beta chain sequence. This record belongs to a study of blood T cell repertoires in COVID-19. Study background: Nucleic acid was either cDNA or gDNA, and it came from T cells, B-cell-depleted T cells, or PBMCs.

Original analysis: For nucleated cells, counts were estimated from reference gene primer amplification. The data were produced by immunoSEQ multiplex PCR, yet TCRdb's version contains in-frame clones alone and is incomplete. V, J and clone size are those of that table, while D and trimming were read from the DNA. This table holds around 89,000 clones, approximately 79% found once. This TCR came from a woman older than 75 with acute or convalescent COVID-19. Sequencing used peripheral blood.

In DNA form, the CDR3 reads TGTGCCAGCAGCGAAGGTAACAGGAAATCCTACACCTTC. Translating gives CASSEGNRKSYTF. This sequence joins TRBV7-9 and TRBJ1-2, with a tentative D call TRBD1 (5 bases). Trimming cost V 5 bases and J 10 bases, with 17 bases left between them. Germline loops: CDR1 SEHNR, CDR2 FQNEAQ (reference sequence). The CDR3 has 13 amino acids. Full variable domain (outside the CDR3, taken from reference TRBV7-9 and TRBJ1-2): DTGVSQNPRHKITKRGQNVTFRCDPISEHNRLYWYRQTLGQGPEFLTYFQNEAQLEKSRLLSDRFSAERPKGSFSTLEIQRTEQGDSAMYLCASSEGNRKSYTFGSGTRLTVV.